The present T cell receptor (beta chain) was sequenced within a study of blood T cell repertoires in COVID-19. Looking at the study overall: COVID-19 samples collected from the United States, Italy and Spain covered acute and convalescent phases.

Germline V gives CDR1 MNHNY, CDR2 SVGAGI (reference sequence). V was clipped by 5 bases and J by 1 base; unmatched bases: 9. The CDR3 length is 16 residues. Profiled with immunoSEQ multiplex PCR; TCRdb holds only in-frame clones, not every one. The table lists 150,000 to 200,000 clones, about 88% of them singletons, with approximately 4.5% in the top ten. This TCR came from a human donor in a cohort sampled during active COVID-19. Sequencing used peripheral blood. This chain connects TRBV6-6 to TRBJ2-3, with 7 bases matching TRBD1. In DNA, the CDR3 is TGTGCCAGCAGTCCCCCCCGGGACAGAGGCACAGATACGCAGTATTTT. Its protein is CASSPPRDRGTDTQYF.